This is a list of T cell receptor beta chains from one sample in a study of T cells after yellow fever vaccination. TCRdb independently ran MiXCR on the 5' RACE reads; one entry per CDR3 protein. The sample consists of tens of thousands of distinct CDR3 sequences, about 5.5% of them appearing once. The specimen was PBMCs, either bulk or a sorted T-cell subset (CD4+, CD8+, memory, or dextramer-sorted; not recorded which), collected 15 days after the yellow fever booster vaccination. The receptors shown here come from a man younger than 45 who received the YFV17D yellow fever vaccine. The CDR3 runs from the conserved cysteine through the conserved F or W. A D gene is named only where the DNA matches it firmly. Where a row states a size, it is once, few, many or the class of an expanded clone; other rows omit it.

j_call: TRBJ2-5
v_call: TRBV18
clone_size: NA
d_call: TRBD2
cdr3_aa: CASSPRRLAGTRGVRETQYF
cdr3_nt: TGTGCCAGCTCACCACGAAGACTAGCGGGGACAAGAGGGGTGCGTGAGACCCAGTACTTC

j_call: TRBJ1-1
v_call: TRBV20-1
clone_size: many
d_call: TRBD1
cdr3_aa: CSASFLGLQGANTEAFF
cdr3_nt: TGCAGTGCTAGTTTCCTCGGTCTCCAGGGGGCGAACACTGAAGCTTTCTTT

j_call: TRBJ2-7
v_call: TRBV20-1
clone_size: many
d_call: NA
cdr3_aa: CSAKGGISYEQYF
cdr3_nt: TGCAGTGCCAAGGGGGGCATTTCCTACGAGCAGTACTTC

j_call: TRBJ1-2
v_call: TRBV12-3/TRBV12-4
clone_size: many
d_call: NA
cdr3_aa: CASSQQGLHGYTF
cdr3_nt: TGTGCCAGCAGTCAACAGGGACTTCATGGCTACACCTTC

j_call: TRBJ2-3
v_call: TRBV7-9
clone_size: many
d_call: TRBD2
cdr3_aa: CASSSRGGKRGTDTQYF
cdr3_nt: TGTGCCAGCAGCTCGCGGGGGGGTAAACGGGGCACAGATACGCAGTATTTT

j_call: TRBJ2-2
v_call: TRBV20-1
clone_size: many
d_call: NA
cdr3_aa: CSAVGRGELFF
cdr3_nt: TGCAGTGCCGTAGGAAGGGGGGAGCTGTTTTTT

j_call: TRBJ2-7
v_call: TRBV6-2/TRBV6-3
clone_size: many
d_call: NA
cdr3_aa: CASNEGSGTAFYF
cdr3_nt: TGTGCCAGCAACGAAGGCTCCGGGACGGCGTTTTACTTC

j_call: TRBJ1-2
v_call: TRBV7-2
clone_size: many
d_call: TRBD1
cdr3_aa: CASSTDRVAGYTF
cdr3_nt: TGTGCCAGCAGCACCGACAGGGTTGCTGGCTACACCTTC

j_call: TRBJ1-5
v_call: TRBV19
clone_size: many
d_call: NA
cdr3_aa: CASSMVRYSNQPQHF
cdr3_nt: TGTGCCAGTAGTATGGTGAGATATAGCAATCAGCCCCAGCATTTT

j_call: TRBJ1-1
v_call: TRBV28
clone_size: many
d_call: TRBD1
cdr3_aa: CASRKTGQMNTEAFF
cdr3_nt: TGTGCCAGCAGAAAGACAGGGCAAATGAACACTGAAGCTTTCTTT

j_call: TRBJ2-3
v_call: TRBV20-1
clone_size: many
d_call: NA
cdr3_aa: CSASLISFSTDTQYF
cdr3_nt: TGCAGTGCCTCACTAATTTCCTTTAGCACAGATACGCAGTATTTT

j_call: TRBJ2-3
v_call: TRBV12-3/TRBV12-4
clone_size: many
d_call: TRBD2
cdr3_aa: CASSSDRLVQAGGRTDTQYF
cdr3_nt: TGTGCCAGCAGTTCCGATCGTCTGGTCCAAGCGGGAGGTCGAACAGATACGCAGTATTTT

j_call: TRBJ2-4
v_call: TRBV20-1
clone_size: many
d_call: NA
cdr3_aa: CSAAQENIQYF
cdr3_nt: TGCAGTGCCGCACAAGAAAACATTCAGTACTTC

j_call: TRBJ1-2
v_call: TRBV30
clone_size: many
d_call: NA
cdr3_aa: CAWITLTTLYGYTF
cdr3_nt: TGTGCCTGGATTACATTGACAACTCTCTATGGCTACACCTTC